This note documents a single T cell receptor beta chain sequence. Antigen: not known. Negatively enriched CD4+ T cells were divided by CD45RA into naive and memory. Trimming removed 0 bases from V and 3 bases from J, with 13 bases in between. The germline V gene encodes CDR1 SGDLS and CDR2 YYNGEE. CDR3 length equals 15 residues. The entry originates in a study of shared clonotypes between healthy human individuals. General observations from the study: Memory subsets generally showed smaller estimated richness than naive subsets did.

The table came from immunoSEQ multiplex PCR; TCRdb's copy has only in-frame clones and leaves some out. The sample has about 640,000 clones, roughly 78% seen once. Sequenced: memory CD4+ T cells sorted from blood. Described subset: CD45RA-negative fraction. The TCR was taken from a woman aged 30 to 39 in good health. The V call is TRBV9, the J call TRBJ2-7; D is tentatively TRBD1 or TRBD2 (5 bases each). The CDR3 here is CASSVEMGGGYEQYF. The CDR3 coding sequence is TGTGCCAGCAGCGTAGAAATGGGTGGGGGCTACGAGCAGTACTTC. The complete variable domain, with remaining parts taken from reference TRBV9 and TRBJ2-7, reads DSGVTQTPKHLITATGQRVTLRCSPRSGDLSVYWYQQSLDQGLQFLIQYYNGEERAKGNILERFSAQQFPDLHSELNLSSLELGDSALYFCASSVEMGGGYEQYFGPGTRLTVT.